This T cell receptor (beta chain) was captured in a study of T-cell reconstitution after alpha-beta-depleted transplantation in children. Preparation of the TCRbeta library involved a method that used unique molecular identifiers. TCRdb re-called the PCR reads through MiXCR, storing one row per CDR3 protein. Of about 540,000 distinct CDR3 sequences in the sample, approximately 20% were seen once. The J segment lost 2 bases and the V segment lost 4 bases, leaving 8 bases of the junction unmatched. The CDR3 runs 17 residues. CDR1 and CDR2 from the germline V gene are SGHRS and YFSETQ. The material was PBMCs from the stem cell graft donor, obtained from the stem cell graft. The V and J genes are TRBV5-1 and TRBJ2-1; TRBD2 aligns across 11 bases. The receptor was isolated from a human donor who donated a stem cell graft to a child with acute lymphoblastic leukemia. This chain's CDR3 is CASSPSTGLAAYNEQFF. In DNA, the CDR3 is TGCGCCAGCAGCCCCTCTACGGGACTAGCGGCCTACAATGAGCAGTTCTTC.